The clone carrying this TCR beta chain was seen only a few times. The target antigen is unknown. A second about 6 to 11 cycle PCR used barcoded and J-beta primers. TCRdb re-called the 5' RACE reads through MiXCR, storing one row per CDR3 protein. Of 920,000 or so distinct CDR3 sequences listed, under 45% are singletons. J lost 5 bases, V lost 2 bases, and 19 bases had no gene match. This CDR3 region has 19 residues. These data originate in a study of blood T cells in healthy people across ages. Study observations and caveats: Per million T cells, TCR beta diversity dropped roughly linearly as age increased. Unsorted PBMCs ruled out conclusive naive versus antigen-experienced comparison.

The sample taken for sequencing was blood. The V and J genes are TRBV12-3 or TRBV12-4 and TRBJ2-5; 8 nucleotides line up with TRBD1. The clonotype originates from a woman aged 55-69 years in good health. CDR3 residues: CASSLSQYGTGGKEETQYF. The CDR3 DNA is TGTGCCAGCAGTTTAAGTCAATACGGGACAGGAGGGAAGGAGGAGACCCAGTACTTC.